This T cell receptor (beta chain) was recovered during a study of cytomegalovirus exposure and HLA in healthy donors. CDR1 and CDR2 from the germline V gene are SEHNR and FQNEAQ (reference sequence). Between the trimmed V and J ends, which lost 0 bases and 3 bases, there was a span of 15 bases. The length of the CDR3 is 16 residues. PCR primers comprised 60 Vbeta and 13 Jbeta primers. Repertoires were generated with immunoSEQ multiplex PCR, while TCRdb's copy carries only in-frame clones and drops some. The sample has 160,000 or so clones, less than 80% seen once. The TCR originated in a man aged 35 to 55 in good health and CMV-seronegative. Sequencing input: PBMCs. V gene TRBV7-9 combines with J gene TRBJ2-7, with unresolved D. In DNA, the CDR3 is TGTGCCAGCAGCTTAGCGAACAGCCCTCAAAGCTACGAGCAGTACTTC. Translation: CASSLANSPQSYEQYF.